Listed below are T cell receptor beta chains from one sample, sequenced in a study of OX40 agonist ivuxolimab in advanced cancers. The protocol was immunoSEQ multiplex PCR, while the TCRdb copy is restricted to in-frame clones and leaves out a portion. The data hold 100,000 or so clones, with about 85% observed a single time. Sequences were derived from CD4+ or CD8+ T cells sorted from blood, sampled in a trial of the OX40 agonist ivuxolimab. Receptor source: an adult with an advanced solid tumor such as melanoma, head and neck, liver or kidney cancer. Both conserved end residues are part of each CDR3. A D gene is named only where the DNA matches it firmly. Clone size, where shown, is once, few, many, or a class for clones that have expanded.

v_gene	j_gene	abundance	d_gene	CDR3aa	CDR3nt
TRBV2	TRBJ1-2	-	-	CASSEGAWQNGYTF	TGTGCCAGCAGTGAAGGGGCTTGGCAGAATGGCTACACCTTC
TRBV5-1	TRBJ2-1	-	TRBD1	CASSPTPDPGGNEQFF	TGCGCCAGCAGCCCTACTCCCGACCCAGGGGGCAATGAGCAGTTCTTC
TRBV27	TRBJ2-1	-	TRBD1	CASTLGGYNNEQFF	TGTGCCAGCACCTTAGGGGGCTACAACAATGAGCAGTTCTTC
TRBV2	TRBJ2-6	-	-	CASTGGVLAFLSGANVLTF	TGTGCCAGCACCGGGGGAGTACTAGCCTTCCTCTCTGGGGCCAACGTCCTGACTTTC
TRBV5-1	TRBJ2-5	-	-	CASNPGSMRETQYF	TGCGCCAGCAACCCGGGGAGTATGAGGGAGACCCAGTACTTC
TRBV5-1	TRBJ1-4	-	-	CASSLGGSPEEYEKLFF	TGCGCCAGCAGCTTGGGGGGGTCCCCGGAGGAGTATGAAAAACTGTTTTTT
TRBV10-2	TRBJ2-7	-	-	CASKERAYEQYF	TGCGCCAGCAAGGAACGTGCCTACGAGCAGTACTTC
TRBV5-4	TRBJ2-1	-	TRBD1	CASSPPGTDGGEQFF	TGTGCCAGCAGCCCCCCGGGGACAGACGGTGGTGAGCAGTTCTTC
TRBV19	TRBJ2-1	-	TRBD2	CASSIGGRGYNEQFF	TGTGCCAGTAGTATAGGCGGGAGGGGTTACAATGAGCAGTTCTTC
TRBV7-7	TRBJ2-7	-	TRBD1	CASSLDRGYEQYF	TGTGCTAGCAGCTTAGACAGGGGGTACGAGCAGTACTTC
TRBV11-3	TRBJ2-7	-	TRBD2	CASSLEGGPYEQYF	TGTGCCAGCAGCTTAGAGGGAGGGCCCTACGAGCAGTACTTC
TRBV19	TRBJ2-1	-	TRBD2	CASTGLAGGREQFF	TGTGCCAGTACGGGACTAGCGGGAGGACGGGAGCAGTTCTTC
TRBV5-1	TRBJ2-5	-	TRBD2	CASSSTGGQETQYF	TGCGCCAGCAGCTCGACGGGAGGACAAGAGACCCAGTACTTC
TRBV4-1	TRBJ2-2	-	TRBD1	CASSPLLRGRNTGELFF	TGCGCCAGCAGCCCACTCCTCAGGGGGCGAAACACCGGGGAGCTGTTTTTT
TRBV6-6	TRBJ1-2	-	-	CASTLIGTALYGYTF	TGTGCCAGCACCTTAATCGGGACTGCTCTTTATGGCTACACCTTC
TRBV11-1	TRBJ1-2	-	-	CASSSVTVRGYTF	TGTGCCAGCAGCTCCGTGACCGTGCGGGGCTACACCTTC
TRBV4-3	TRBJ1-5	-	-	CASSQDRRQPQHF	TGCGCCAGCAGCCAAGATCGAAGACAGCCCCAGCATTTT
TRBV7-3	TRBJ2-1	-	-	CASSPRVTSYNEQFF	TGTGCCAGCAGCCCAAGGGTCACCTCCTACAATGAGCAGTTCTTC
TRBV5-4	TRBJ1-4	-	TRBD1	CASSEGAVDEKLFF	TGTGCCAGCAGCGAGGGGGCTGTGGATGAAAAACTGTTTTTT
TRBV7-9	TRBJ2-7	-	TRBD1	CASSLGGDLPGGLYEQYF	TGTGCCAGCAGCTTAGGGGGTGATTTGCCAGGGGGATTGTACGAGCAGTACTTC
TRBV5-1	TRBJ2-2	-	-	CASSSTLGVQELFF	TGCGCCAGCAGCTCGACCCTCGGGGTACAGGAGCTGTTTTTT
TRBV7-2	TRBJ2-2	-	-	CASSLGRATGELFF	TGTGCCAGCAGCTTAGGGAGAGCCACCGGGGAGCTGTTTTTT
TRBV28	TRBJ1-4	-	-	CASRGGPVNEKLFF	TGTGCCAGCAGAGGGGGTCCCGTTAATGAAAAACTGTTTTTT
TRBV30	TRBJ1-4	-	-	CAWSSRRRGGEKLFF	TGTGCCTGGAGTTCACGCCGGAGGGGTGGGGAAAAACTGTTTTTT
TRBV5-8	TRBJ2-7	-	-	CASSFRGEEQYF	TGTGCCAGCAGCTTCCGGGGCGAGGAGCAGTACTTC
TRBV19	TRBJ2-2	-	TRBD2	CASNQRETRGELFF	TGTGCCAGTAATCAGCGGGAGACCCGTGGGGAGCTGTTTTTT
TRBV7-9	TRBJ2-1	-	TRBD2	CASREDSGSQYNEQFF	TGTGCCAGCCGCGAAGATAGCGGGAGTCAATACAATGAGCAGTTCTTC
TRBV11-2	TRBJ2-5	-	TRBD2	CASSPGATSGAAMETQYF	TGTGCCAGCAGCCCCGGGGCCACTAGCGGTGCAGCGATGGAGACCCAGTACTTC
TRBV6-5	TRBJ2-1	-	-	CASRRYNEQFF	TGTGCCAGCCGTCGTTACAATGAGCAGTTCTTC
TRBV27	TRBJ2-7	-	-	CASSFDSSSYEQYF	TGTGCCAGCAGTTTTGACTCCTCCTCCTACGAGCAGTACTTC
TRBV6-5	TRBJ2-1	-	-	CASSSPDGSSYNEQFF	TGTGCCAGCAGTTCTCCGGACGGGAGCTCCTACAATGAGCAGTTCTTC
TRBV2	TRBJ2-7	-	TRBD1	CASMGGTGGEEQYF	TGTGCCAGCATGGGAGGGACAGGGGGCGAAGAGCAGTACTTC
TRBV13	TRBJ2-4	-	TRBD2	CASSSLAGGPKMYF	TGTGCCAGCAGCTCACTAGCGGGAGGGCCGAAAATGTACTTC
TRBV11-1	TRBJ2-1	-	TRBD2	CASSLVQNGGRAFF	TGTGCCAGCAGCTTAGTCCAAAACGGGGGGAGGGCGTTCTTC
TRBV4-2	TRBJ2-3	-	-	CASSPLGSTDTQYF	TGTGCCAGCAGCCCTTTAGGGAGCACAGATACGCAGTATTTT
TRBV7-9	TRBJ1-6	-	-	CASSRSGTIPLHF	TGTGCCAGCAGCCGTTCCGGGACAATACCCCTCCACTTT
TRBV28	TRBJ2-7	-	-	CASSLWSREQYF	TGTGCCAGCAGTTTATGGAGTAGGGAGCAGTACTTC
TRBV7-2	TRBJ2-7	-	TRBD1	CASSLEGQGYEQYF	TGTGCCAGCAGCTTAGAAGGACAGGGCTACGAGCAGTACTTC
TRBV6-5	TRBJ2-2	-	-	CASREADTGELFF	TGTGCCAGCAGGGAGGCCGACACCGGGGAGCTGTTTTTT
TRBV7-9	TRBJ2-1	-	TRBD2	CASSLAFPSGIVNEQFF	TGTGCCAGCAGCTTAGCGTTCCCTAGCGGGATAGTCAATGAGCAGTTCTTC
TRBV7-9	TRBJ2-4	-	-	CASSHPPTIGGTAKNIQYF	TGTGCCAGCAGCCACCCACCGACGATAGGGGGGACAGCCAAAAACATTCAGTACTTC
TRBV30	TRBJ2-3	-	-	CASPGRSTDTQYF	TGTGCCTCCCCGGGACGGAGCACAGATACGCAGTATTTT
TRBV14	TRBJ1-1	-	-	CASSQGFGVVKAFF	TGTGCCAGCAGCCAAGGTTTCGGGGTCGTGAAAGCTTTCTTT
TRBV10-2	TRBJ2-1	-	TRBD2	CASRRDYYNEQFF	TGCGCCAGCAGGCGGGACTATTACAATGAGCAGTTCTTC
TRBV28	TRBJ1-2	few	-	CASSASLGSSGGYTF	TGTGCCAGCAGCGCATCGCTTGGGTCTTCAGGAGGCTACACCTTC
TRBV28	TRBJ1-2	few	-	CASSTRGNYGYTF	TGTGCCAGCAGTACCAGGGGAAACTATGGCTACACCTTC
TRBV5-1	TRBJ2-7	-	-	CASSPSLGIYEQYF	TGCGCCAGCAGTCCTTCCCTGGGGATCTACGAGCAGTACTTC
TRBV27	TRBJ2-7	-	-	CASSLEFSYEQYF	TGTGCCAGCAGTTTGGAGTTCTCCTACGAGCAGTACTTC
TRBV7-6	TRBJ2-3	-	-	CASSLASPGRGDTQYF	TGTGCCAGCAGCTTAGCGTCGCCGGGGAGAGGAGATACGCAGTATTTT
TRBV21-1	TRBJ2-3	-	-	CASSKVAKGPSTDTQYF	TGTGCCAGCAGCAAAGTAGCGAAGGGACCCAGCACAGATACGCAGTATTTT
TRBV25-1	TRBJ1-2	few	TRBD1	CASSDPTDREGGEGYTF	TGTGCCAGCAGTGACCCCACGGACAGGGAAGGCGGAGAAGGCTACACCTTC
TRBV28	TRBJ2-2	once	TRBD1	CASTGGQNTGELFF	TGTGCCAGCACAGGGGGACAAAACACCGGGGAGCTGTTTTTT
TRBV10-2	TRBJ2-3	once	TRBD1	CASSYPHRGNTQYF	TGCGCCAGCAGTTACCCCCACAGGGGTAATACGCAGTATTTT
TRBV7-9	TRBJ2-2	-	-	CASSRTLLNTGELFF	TGTGCCAGCAGTAGGACCCTATTGAACACCGGGGAGCTGTTTTTT